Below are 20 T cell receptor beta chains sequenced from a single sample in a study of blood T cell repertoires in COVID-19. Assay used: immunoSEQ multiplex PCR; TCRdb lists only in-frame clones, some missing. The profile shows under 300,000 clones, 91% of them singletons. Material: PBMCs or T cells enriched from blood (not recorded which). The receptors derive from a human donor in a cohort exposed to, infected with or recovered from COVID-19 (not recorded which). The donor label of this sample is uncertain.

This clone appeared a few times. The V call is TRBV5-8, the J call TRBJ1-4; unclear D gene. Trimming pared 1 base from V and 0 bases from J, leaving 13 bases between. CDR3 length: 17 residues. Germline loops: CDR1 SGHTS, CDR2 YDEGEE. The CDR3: CASSLLELAATNEKLFF. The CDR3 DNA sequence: TGTGCCAGCAGCTTGCTTGAACTTGCCGCAACTAATGAAAAACTGTTTTTT.

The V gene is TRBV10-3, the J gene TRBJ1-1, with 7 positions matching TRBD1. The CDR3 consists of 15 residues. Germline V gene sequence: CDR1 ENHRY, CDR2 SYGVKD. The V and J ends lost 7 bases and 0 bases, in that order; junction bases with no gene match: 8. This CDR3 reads CAITQGVGMNTEAFF. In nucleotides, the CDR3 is TGTGCCATCACTCAGGGGGTAGGCATGAACACTGAAGCTTTCTTT.

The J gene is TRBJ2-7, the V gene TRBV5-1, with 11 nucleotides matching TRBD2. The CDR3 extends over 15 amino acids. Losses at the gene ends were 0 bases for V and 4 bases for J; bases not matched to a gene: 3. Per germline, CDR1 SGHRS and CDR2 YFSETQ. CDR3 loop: CASSLGLAGLYEQYF. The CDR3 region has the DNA TGCGCCAGCAGCTTGGGACTAGCGGGGCTATACGAGCAGTACTTC.

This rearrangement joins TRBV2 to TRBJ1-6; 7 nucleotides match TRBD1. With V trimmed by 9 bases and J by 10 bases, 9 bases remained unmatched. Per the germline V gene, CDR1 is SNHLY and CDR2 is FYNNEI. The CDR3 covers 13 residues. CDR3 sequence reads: CASSQGKGSPLHF. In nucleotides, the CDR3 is TGTGCCAGTTCACAGGGGAAAGGATCACCCCTCCACTTT.

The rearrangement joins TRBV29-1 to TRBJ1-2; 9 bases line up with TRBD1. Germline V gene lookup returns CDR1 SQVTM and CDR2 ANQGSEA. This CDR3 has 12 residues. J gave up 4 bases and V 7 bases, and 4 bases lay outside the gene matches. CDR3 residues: CSAQDRGYGYTF. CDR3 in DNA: TGCAGCGCCCAGGACAGGGGCTATGGCTACACCTTC.

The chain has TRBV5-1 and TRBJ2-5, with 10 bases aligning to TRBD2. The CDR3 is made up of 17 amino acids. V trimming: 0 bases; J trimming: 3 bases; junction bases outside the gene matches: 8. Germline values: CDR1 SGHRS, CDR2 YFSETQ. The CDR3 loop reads CASSLASASGGKETQYF. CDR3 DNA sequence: TGCGCCAGCAGCTTGGCCTCGGCTAGCGGGGGAAAAGAGACCCAGTACTTC.

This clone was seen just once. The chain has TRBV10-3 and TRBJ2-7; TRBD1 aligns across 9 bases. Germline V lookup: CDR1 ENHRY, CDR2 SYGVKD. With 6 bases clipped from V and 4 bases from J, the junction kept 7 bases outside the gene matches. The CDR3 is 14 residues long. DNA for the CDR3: TGTGCCATCAGCCCGGGACAGGGACCTTACGAGCAGTACTTC. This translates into CAISPGQGPYEQYF.

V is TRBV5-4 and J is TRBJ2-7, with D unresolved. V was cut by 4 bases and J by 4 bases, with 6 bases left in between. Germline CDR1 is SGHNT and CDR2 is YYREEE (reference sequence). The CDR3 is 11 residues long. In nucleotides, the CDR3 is TGTGCCAGCAGCCGCGAATACGAGCAGTACTTC. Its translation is CASSREYEQYF.

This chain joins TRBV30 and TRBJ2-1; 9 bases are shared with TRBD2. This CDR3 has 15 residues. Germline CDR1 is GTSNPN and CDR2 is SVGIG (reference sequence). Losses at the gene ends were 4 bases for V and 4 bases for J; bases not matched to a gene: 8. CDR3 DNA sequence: TGTGCCTGGACCCCGGCGGGGGGGCGTTACAATGAGCAGTTCTTC. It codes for CAWTPAGGRYNEQFF.

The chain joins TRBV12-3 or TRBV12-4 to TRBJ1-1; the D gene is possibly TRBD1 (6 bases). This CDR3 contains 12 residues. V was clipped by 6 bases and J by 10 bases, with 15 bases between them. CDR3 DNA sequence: TGTGCCAGCAGGCTAGGGGAGGGGGGAGCTTTCTTT. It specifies CASRLGEGGAFF.

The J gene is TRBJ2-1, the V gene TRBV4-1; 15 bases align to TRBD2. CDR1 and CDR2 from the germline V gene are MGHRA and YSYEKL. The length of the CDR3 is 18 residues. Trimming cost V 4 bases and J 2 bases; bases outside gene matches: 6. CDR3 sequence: CASSPGTSGGSTYNEQFF. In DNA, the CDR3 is TGCGCCAGCAGCCCCGGGACTAGCGGGGGGAGTACCTACAATGAGCAGTTCTTC.

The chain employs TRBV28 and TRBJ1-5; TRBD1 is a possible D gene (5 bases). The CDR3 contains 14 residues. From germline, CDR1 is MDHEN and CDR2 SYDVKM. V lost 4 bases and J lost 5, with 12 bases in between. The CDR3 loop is CASSSGAWDQPQHF. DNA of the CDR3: TGTGCCAGCAGTTCTGGGGCATGGGATCAGCCCCAGCATTTT.

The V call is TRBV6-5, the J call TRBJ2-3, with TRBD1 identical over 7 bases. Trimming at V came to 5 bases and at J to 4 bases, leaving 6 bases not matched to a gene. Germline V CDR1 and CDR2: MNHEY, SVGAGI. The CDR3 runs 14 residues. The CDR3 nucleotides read TGTGCCAGCAGTAACCGGGACAGCGCAGATACGCAGTATTTT. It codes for CASSNRDSADTQYF.

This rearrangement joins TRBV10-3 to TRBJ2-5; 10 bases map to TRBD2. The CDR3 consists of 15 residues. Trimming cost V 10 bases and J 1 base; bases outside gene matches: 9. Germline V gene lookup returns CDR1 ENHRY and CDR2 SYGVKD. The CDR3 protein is CATHIAGGSQETQYF. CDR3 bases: TGTGCCACCCATATAGCGGGGGGCAGCCAAGAGACCCAGTACTTC.

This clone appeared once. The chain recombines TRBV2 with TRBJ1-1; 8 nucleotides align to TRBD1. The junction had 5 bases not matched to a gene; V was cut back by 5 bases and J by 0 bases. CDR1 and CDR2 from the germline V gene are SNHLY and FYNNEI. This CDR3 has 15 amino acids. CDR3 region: CASSPRTGMNTEAFF. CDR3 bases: TGTGCCAGCAGTCCCCGGACAGGGATGAACACTGAAGCTTTCTTT.

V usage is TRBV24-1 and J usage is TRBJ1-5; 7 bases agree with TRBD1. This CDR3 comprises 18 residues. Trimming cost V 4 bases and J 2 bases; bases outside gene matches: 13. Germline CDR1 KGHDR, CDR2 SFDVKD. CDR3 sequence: CATSDGDRDGGGNQPQHF. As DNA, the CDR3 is TGTGCCACCAGTGACGGTGACAGGGACGGGGGCGGCAATCAGCCCCAGCATTTT.

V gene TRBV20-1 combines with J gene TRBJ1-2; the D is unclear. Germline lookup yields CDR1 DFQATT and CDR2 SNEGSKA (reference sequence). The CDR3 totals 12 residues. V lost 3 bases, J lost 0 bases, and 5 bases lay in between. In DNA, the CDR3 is TGCAGTGCTAGTTTCGCTAACTATGGCTACACCTTC. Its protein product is CSASFANYGYTF.

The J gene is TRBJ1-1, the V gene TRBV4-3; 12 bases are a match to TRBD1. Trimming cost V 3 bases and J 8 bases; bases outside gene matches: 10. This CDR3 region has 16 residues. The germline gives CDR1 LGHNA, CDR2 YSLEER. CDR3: CASSHVPGQGAREAFF. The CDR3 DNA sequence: TGCGCCAGCAGCCATGTTCCGGGACAGGGGGCTAGAGAAGCTTTCTTT.

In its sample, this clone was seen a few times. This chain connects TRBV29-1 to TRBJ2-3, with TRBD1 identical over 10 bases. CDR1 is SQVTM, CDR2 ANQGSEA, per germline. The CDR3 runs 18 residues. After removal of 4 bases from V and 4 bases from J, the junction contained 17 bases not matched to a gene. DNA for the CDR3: TGCAGCGTTGGGGGACCGGGACAGGGGTTTCTTGGCGCAGATACGCAGTATTTT. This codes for CSVGGPGQGFLGADTQYF.

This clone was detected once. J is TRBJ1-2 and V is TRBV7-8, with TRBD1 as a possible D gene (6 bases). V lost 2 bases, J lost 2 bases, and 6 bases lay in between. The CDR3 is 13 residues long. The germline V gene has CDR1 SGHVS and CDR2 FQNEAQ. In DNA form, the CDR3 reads TGTGCCAGCAGCTTACAGGGGAACTATGGCTACACCTTC. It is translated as CASSLQGNYGYTF.